These 14 T cell receptor beta chains were sequenced from one sample in a study of blood T cell repertoires in COVID-19. Clones were sequenced by immunoSEQ multiplex PCR, and TCRdb holds only the in-frame ones, with some missing. The sample has approximately 470,000 clones, about 90% seen once; the top ten hold about 0.75%. The sequencing input was PBMCs or T cells enriched from blood (not recorded which). These receptors all come from a woman aged 18-30 years who had recovered from COVID-19.

This clone has a single count. This sequence joins TRBV5-1 and TRBJ1-5; the match to TRBD1 covers 7 bases. The germline V gene encodes CDR1 SGHRS and CDR2 YFSETQ. The CDR3 runs 15 residues. With 4 bases clipped from V and 3 bases from J, the junction kept 7 bases outside the gene matches. The CDR3 here is CASSRGTALNQPQHF. For the CDR3, the DNA is TGCGCCAGCAGCCGGGGGACAGCCCTCAATCAGCCCCAGCATTTT.

Here the CDR3 DNA reads TGTGCCAGTAGCACACAGGGCAACTATGGCTACACCTTC. It codes for CASSTQGNYGYTF. The rearrangement joins TRBV5-6 to TRBJ1-2, with a possible D match to TRBD1 (6 bases). The CDR3 has 13 residues. Germline V gives CDR1 SGHDT, CDR2 YYEEEE. V dropped 8 bases and J dropped 2 bases, with 13 bases sitting between them.

With respect to this clone: Other DNA sequences in the same sample also yield this CDR3. The rearrangement links TRBV7-9 to TRBJ1-6, with TRBD1 as a possible D gene (6 bases). V was trimmed by 1 base and J by 9 bases, leaving 13 bases between them. Germline V CDR1 and CDR2: SEHNR, FQNEAQ (reference sequence). This CDR3 spans 15 amino acids. CDR3 sequence reads: CASSLGTGGGSPLHF. As DNA, the CDR3 is TGTGCCAGCAGCTTAGGTACTGGGGGCGGTTCACCCCTCCACTTT.

This chain links TRBV4-1 with TRBJ2-5; D gene unclear. This CDR3 region has 14 residues. Trimming took 1 base from V and 7 from J, leaving 13 bases between them. From germline, CDR1 is MGHRA and CDR2 YSYEKL. Written as DNA, the CDR3 is TGCGCCAGCAGCCAAGTCGGCGAGGCTTCGACCCAGTACTTC. Its translation: CASSQVGEASTQYF.

The genes are TRBV9 and TRBJ1-2, with D perhaps TRBD1 (6 bases). Germline assignment: CDR1 SGDLS and CDR2 YYNGEE. Between the trimmed V and J ends, which lost 5 bases and 5 bases, there was a span of 19 bases. The length of the CDR3 is 15 residues. The chain's CDR3 is CASSTGSFYVYGYTF. CDR3 DNA sequence: TGTGCCAGCAGTACAGGGAGTTTCTACGTGTATGGCTACACCTTC.

The chain carries TRBV14 and TRBJ1-1; D unclear. The CDR3 runs to 15 residues. The V gene lost 1 base and the J gene lost 3 bases, with 12 bases spanning the gap. Germline values: CDR1 SGHDN, CDR2 FVKESK. CDR3 bases: TGTGCCAGCAGCCAAGTAGTGGGCCCCTACACTGAAGCTTTCTTT. Protein sequence: CASSQVVGPYTEAFF.

The rearrangement joins TRBV5-1 to TRBJ1-4; maybe TRBD1 (6 bases). Germline CDR1 is SGHRS and CDR2 is YFSETQ. Trimming removed 1 base at V and 3 bases at J, with 10 bases between. There are 15 residues in the CDR3. In nucleotides, the CDR3 is TGCGCCAGCAGCTTGACAGGGTTATCTAATGAAAAACTGTTTTTT. Its translation: CASSLTGLSNEKLFF.

This chain uses TRBV6-5 with TRBJ1-2, with D perhaps matching TRBD1 (5 bases). This CDR3 has 13 residues. The V end lost 10 bases, the J end lost 2 bases, and 14 bases lay between the germline ends. Germline values: CDR1 MNHEY, CDR2 SVGAGI. The CDR3 bases are TGTGCCATCGCATTGCCAGGGAACTATGGCTACACCTTC. Its protein is CAIALPGNYGYTF.

The gene calls are TRBV6-5 and TRBJ2-7; maybe TRBD2 (5 bases). Germline V CDR1 and CDR2: MNHEY, SVGAGI. The CDR3 totals 12 residues. Trimming took off 6 bases at V and 4 bases at J, with 10 bases between the two ends. CDR3: CASRRDWYEQYF. In DNA, the CDR3 is TGTGCCAGCAGGAGGGATTGGTACGAGCAGTACTTC.

This chain uses TRBV29-1 with TRBJ2-7; the match to TRBD1 covers 7 bases. Germline CDR1 reads SQVTM; CDR2 reads ANQGSEA. CDR3 length: 12 amino acids. Losses at the gene ends were 7 bases for V and 0 bases for J; bases not matched to a gene: 3. The CDR3 loop reads CSAGGNSYEQYF. CDR3 nucleotides: TGCAGCGCAGGGGGTAACTCCTACGAGCAGTACTTC.

This rearrangement joins TRBV4-1 to TRBJ1-2; D unclear. V dropped 0 bases and J dropped 4 bases, with 9 bases sitting between them. CDR1 is MGHRA, CDR2 YSYEKL, per germline. This CDR3 has 14 residues. CDR3 in DNA: TGCGCCAGCAGCCAAGATAGGAGCTTCTATGGCTACACCTTC. It yields the protein CASSQDRSFYGYTF.

The chain recombines TRBV6-2 or TRBV6-3 with TRBJ1-2; D is perhaps TRBD1 (5 bases). The CDR3 covers 14 residues. V gave up 7 bases and J gave up 3 bases, with 15 bases separating them. Germline V gene sequence: CDR1 MNHEY, CDR2 SVGEGT. CDR3 nucleotides: TGTGCCAGCAACCCCATGCAGGGCTACTATGGCTACACCTTC. Translation gives CASNPMQGYYGYTF.

This chain uses TRBV11-2 with TRBJ2-1; D call uncertain. Germline lookup yields CDR1 SGHAT and CDR2 FQNNGV. The V end lost 2 bases, the J end lost 5 bases, and 13 bases lay between the germline ends. The CDR3 covers 15 residues. The CDR3 coding sequence is TGTGCCAGCAGCTTAACGACACGTCTGAACAATGAGCAGTTCTTC. Amino acids: CASSLTTRLNNEQFF.

This sequence joins TRBV6-4 and TRBJ1-1; D call uncertain. V lost 0 bases and J lost 5, with 7 bases in between. Per the germline V gene, CDR1 is MRHNA and CDR2 is SNTAGT. The CDR3 is 13 residues long. The CDR3 region has the DNA TGTGCCAGCAGTGACTCGTCCCAGACTGAAGCTTTCTTT. This translates into CASSDSSQTEAFF.